This T cell receptor (beta chain) was recorded in a study of vaccination effects on CD4 cells after COVID-19. Study overall: Participants were vaccinated with two doses of either the BNT162b2 or mRNA-1273 vaccine.

Findings of the study overall: There was only 1 of 255 vaccine-induced clones in healthy vaccinees that cross-reacted with common cold coronaviruses. There was marked clonal contraction among infection- and vaccine-induced clones late after vaccination.

Method: immunoSEQ multiplex PCR; TCRdb's copy keeps in-frame clones and lacks some. The sample shows approximately 37,000 clones, 82% of them seen only once. CD4+ T cells were isolated after around 10 days of culture. As for this clone: Its cognate antigen is unknown.

Trimming cost V 5 bases and J 5 bases, with 17 bases left between them. The length of the CDR3 is 15 residues. CDR1 is MRHNA and CDR2 is SNTAGT in the germline V gene. Sample: CD4+ T cells from PBMCs cultured without peptide, taken before COVID-19 vaccination. This rearrangement joins TRBV6-4 to TRBJ2-3, with a tentative D call TRBD2 (6 bases). The sequence derives from a human donor who received a COVID-19 vaccine. CDR3 region: CASSRYKEGGDTQYF. The CDR3 DNA is TGTGCCAGCAGTCGATACAAGGAGGGTGGAGATACGCAGTATTTT.